These T cell receptor beta chains were read from a single sample in a study of cytomegalovirus exposure and HLA in healthy donors. Assay: immunoSEQ multiplex PCR; the TCRdb copy retains only in-frame clones and omits some. The sample carries tens of thousands of clones, 82% recorded once. Sequenced sample: PBMCs. The receptors stem from a woman in her late teens or twenties in good health and CMV-seronegative. CDR3s include the opening cysteine and the closing phenylalanine or tryptophan. The D gene is left open where the match is weak. Expanded clones are given a class, and other clones once, few, many or no size at all.

clone_size,v_call,j_call,d_call,cdr3_nt,cdr3_aa
.,TRBV7-9,TRBJ1-4,.,TGTGCCAGCAGCTTAGAACCTAACTGGGGGCGGAGGACTAATGAAAAACTGTTTTTT,CASSLEPNWGRRTNEKLFF
.,TRBV19,TRBJ2-6,.,TGTGCCAGTAGTCCCAGGGGCTCCCTCTCTGGGGCCAACGGCCTGACTTTC,CASSPRGSLSGANGLTF
.,TRBV14,TRBJ2-5,.,TGTGCCAGCAGCCGCACGACAGGCGAGACCCAGTACTTC,CASSRTTGETQYF
.,TRBV5-4,TRBJ2-7,TRBD2,TGTGCCAGCAGCTTGGAACTAGCGGGAGCCTACGAGCAGTACTTC,CASSLELAGAYEQYF
.,TRBV30,TRBJ1-3,TRBD1,TGTGCCTGCTCCCGGCAGGGGGCAATCTCGGGGGGAAACACCATATATTTT,CACSRQGAISGGNTIYF
.,TRBV28,TRBJ2-7,TRBD2,TGTGCCAGCAGTTTCTCTAGCGGTGCCTACGAGCAGTACTTC,CASSFSSGAYEQYF
.,TRBV4-2,TRBJ2-7,TRBD1,TGTGCCAGCAGCCAAGGGGGGACAGGGGTTGACGAGCAGTACTTC,CASSQGGTGVDEQYF
few,TRBV5-1,TRBJ2-1,TRBD2,TGCGCCAGCAGCCCCGGACTAGGAATAGATGAGCAGTTCTTC,CASSPGLGIDEQFF
.,TRBV5-6,TRBJ2-1,TRBD2,TGTGCCAGCCGGCAAATCGGGGGGAGGGTAAACAATGAGCAGTTCTTC,CASRQIGGRVNNEQFF
few,TRBV4-2,TRBJ2-1,TRBD2,TGTGCCAGCAGCCAAGTAGGAGCGGGAGTATCCAATGAGCAGTTCTTC,CASSQVGAGVSNEQFF
few,TRBV7-9,TRBJ1-4,TRBD1,TGTGCCAGCAGCTTAGGGACAGGGGGCTTGTGGAGTGCTGAAAAACTGTTTTTT,CASSLGTGGLWSAEKLFF
.,TRBV5-1,TRBJ2-1,TRBD2,TGCGCCAGCAGCCCCTCGGGAGCGGGAGGCTACAATGAGCAGTTCTTC,CASSPSGAGGYNEQFF
.,TRBV10-3,TRBJ2-1,.,TGTGCCATCAGTCCGAGCTCCTACAATGAGCAGTTCTTC,CAISPSSYNEQFF
.,TRBV23-1,TRBJ2-3,TRBD2,TGCGCCAGCAGTCCCGAGTCCCGCGGGAGAGGTACAGATACGCAGTATTTT,CASSPESRGRGTDTQYF
.,TRBV2,TRBJ2-7,.,TGTGCCAGCAGTGTAACAGTTTTTCCCTACGAGCAGTACTTC,CASSVTVFPYEQYF
.,TRBV9,TRBJ2-5,.,TGTGCCAGCAGCGTAGACCTAGTTCCCCAAGAGACCCAGTACTTC,CASSVDLVPQETQYF
.,TRBV2,TRBJ2-1,TRBD1,TGTGCCAGTCTCGGGACAGGGATGTCCTACAATGAGCAGTTCTTC,CASLGTGMSYNEQFF
.,TRBV5-4,TRBJ2-7,.,TGTGCCAGCACCCGAACGACAGGATCCTACGAGCAGTACTTC,CASTRTTGSYEQYF
.,TRBV30,TRBJ2-6,TRBD2,TGTGCCGGGGGGGGGAGTGGTGGGGCCAACGTCCTGACTTTC,CAGGGSGGANVLTF
.,TRBV7-9,TRBJ2-7,.,TGTGCCAGCAGCCCCCTCGAGGCCGAGCAGTACTTC,CASSPLEAEQYF
once,TRBV27,TRBJ2-1,TRBD2,TGTGCCAGCAGTTTATTTAAGCGGGAGGGCCCGCGGAGGCAGTTCTTC,CASSLFKREGPRRQFF
.,TRBV28,TRBJ1-5,.,TGTGCCAGCAGTTTGGCCGAGGGGCCCCAGCATTTT,CASSLAEGPQHF
.,TRBV11-2,TRBJ2-7,.,TGTGCCAGCAGCTTAGTACAATTTCCGGACTACTCCTACGAGCAGTACTTC,CASSLVQFPDYSYEQYF
.,TRBV5-1,TRBJ2-7,.,TGCGCCAGCAGCTCCCCTAGCTACGAGCAGTACTTC,CASSSPSYEQYF
.,TRBV27,TRBJ2-5,.,TGTGCCAGCAGTTCCCGTGGACTAAGTCGGGAGACCCAGTACTTC,CASSSRGLSRETQYF
.,TRBV29-1,TRBJ2-7,TRBD1,TGCAGCGTCCCAGGGACAGGGGGCTACGAGCAGTACTTC,CSVPGTGGYEQYF
few,TRBV2,TRBJ2-5,TRBD2,TGTGCCAGCACGCGGGAGGGCAGGGAGACCCAGTACTTC,CASTREGRETQYF